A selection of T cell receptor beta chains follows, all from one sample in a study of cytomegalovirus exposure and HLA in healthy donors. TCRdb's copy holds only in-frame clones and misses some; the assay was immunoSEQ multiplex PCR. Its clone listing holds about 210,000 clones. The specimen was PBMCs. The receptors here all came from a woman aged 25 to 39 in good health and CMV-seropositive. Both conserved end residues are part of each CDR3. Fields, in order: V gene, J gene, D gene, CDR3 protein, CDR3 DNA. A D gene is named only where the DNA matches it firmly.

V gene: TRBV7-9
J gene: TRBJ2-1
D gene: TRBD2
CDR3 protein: CASSPSGSTYNEQFF
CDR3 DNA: TGTGCCAGCAGCCCTAGCGGGAGCACCTACAATGAGCAGTTCTTC

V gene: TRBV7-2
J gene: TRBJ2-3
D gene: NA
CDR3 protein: CASSPGRSSNQPQYF
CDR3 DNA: TGTGCCAGCAGCCCAGGGCGGTCAAGCAATCAGCCCCAGTATTTT

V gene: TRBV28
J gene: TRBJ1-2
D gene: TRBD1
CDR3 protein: CASSTRGQGRGYTF
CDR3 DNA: TGTGCCAGCAGCACCCGGGGACAGGGAAGGGGCTACACCTTC

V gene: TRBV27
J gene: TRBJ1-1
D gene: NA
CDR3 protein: CASSLSSSVGEAFF
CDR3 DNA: TGTGCCAGCAGTCTATCCTCCAGCGTTGGAGAAGCTTTCTTT

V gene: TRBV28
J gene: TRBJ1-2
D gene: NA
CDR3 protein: CASSPPGGDNGYTF
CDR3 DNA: TGTGCCAGCAGTCCCCCGGGAGGGGACAATGGCTACACCTTC

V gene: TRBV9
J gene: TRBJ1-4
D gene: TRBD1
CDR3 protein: CASSDGTGSEKLFF
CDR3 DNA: TGTGCCAGCAGCGACGGGACAGGGAGTGAAAAACTGTTTTTT

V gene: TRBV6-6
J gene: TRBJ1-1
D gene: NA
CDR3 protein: CASSGPGGTEAFF
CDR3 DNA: TGTGCCAGCAGTGGCCCGGGGGGTACTGAAGCTTTCTTT

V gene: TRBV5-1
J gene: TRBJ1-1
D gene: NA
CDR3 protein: CASSSRPIGVNTEAFF
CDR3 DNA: TGCGCCAGCAGCTCCCGCCCAATCGGGGTGAACACTGAAGCTTTCTTT

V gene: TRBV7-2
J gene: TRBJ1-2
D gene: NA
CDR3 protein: CASSLVNLAGFGYTF
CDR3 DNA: TGTGCCAGCAGCTTAGTGAACTTGGCAGGGTTTGGCTACACCTTC

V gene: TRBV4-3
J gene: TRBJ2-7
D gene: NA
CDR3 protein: CASSQGREFGYEQYF
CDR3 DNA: TGCGCCAGCAGCCAAGGACGGGAGTTCGGCTACGAGCAGTACTTC

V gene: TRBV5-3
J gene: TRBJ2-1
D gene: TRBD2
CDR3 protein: CARSWWTSGTNNEQFF
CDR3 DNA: TGTGCCAGAAGCTGGTGGACTAGCGGGACCAACAATGAGCAGTTCTTC

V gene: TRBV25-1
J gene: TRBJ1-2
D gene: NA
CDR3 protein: CASSEYEPDGYTF
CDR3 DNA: TGTGCCAGCAGTGAATATGAGCCGGATGGCTACACCTTC

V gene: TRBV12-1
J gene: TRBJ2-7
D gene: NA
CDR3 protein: CASSFASAGTSDFYEQYF
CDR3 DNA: TGTGCCAGCAGCTTTGCGAGCGCCGGGACTAGCGACTTCTACGAGCAGTACTTC

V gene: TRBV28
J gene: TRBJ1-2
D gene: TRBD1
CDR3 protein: CASRARTGGNYGYTF
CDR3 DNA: TGTGCCAGCAGGGCCAGGACAGGGGGGAACTATGGCTACACCTTC

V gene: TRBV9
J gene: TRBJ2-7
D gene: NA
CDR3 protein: CASSVGAKSSYEQYF
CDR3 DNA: TGTGCCAGCAGCGTAGGCGCCAAGAGCTCCTACGAGCAGTACTTC

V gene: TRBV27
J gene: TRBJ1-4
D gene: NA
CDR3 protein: CASRYRGTNEKLFF
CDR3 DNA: TGTGCCAGCAGATACCGGGGAACTAATGAAAAACTGTTTTTT

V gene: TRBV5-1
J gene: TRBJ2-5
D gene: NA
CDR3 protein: CASSWGQGVFLETQYF
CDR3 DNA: TGCGCCAGCAGCTGGGGACAAGGCGTTTTCTTAGAGACCCAGTACTTC

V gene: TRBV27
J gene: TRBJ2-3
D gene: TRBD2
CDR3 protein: CASSRGLAGADTQYF
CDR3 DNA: TGTGCCAGCAGCCGGGGACTAGCGGGAGCTGATACGCAGTATTTT

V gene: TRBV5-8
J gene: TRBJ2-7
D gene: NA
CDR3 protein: CASSLVRTYEQYF
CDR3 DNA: TGTGCCAGCAGCTTAGTCAGGACCTACGAGCAGTACTTC

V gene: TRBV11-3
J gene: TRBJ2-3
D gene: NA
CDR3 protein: CASSLDLTDTQYF
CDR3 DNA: TGTGCCAGCAGCTTAGATCTAACAGATACGCAGTATTTT

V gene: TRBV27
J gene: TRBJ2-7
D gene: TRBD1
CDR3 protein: CASSLGTGFYEQYF
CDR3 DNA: TGTGCCAGCAGTTTAGGGACAGGGTTCTACGAGCAGTACTTC

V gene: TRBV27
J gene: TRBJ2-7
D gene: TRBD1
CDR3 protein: CASRTGQAYGEQYF
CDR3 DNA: TGTGCCAGCAGAACGGGACAGGCTTACGGCGAGCAGTACTTC

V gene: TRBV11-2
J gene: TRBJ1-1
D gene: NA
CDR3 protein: CASSSVVNAEAFF
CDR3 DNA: TGTGCCAGCAGCTCAGTGGTGAACGCTGAAGCTTTCTTT

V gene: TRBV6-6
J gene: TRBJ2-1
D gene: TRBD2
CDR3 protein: CASTLAGVNYNEQFF
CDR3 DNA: TGTGCCAGCACCCTTGCGGGAGTGAACTACAATGAGCAGTTCTTC

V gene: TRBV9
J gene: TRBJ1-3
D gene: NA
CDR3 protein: CASSVGLGGAGNTIYF
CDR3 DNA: TGTGCCAGCAGCGTAGGTCTAGGAGGGGCCGGAAACACCATATATTTT

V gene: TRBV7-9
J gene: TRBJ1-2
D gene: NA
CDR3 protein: CASSFRGDGNTGYTF
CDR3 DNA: TGTGCCAGCAGCTTCCGTGGAGACGGAAATACTGGCTACACCTTC

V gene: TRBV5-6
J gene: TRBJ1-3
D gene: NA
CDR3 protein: CASSLVGARSGNTIYF
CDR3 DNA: TGTGCCAGCAGCTTAGTAGGAGCCCGATCTGGAAACACCATATATTTT

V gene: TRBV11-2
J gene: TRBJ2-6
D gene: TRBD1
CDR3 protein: CASSLVGQASSGANVLTF
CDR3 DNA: TGTGCCAGCAGCTTAGTGGGACAGGCGAGCTCTGGGGCCAACGTCCTGACTTTC

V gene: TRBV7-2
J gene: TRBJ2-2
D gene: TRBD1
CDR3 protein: CASSSDREYVGELFF
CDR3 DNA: TGTGCCAGCAGCTCGGACAGGGAATACGTCGGGGAGCTGTTTTTT

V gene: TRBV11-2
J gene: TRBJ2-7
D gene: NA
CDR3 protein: CASSLGSGGGFSYEQYF
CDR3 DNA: TGTGCCAGCAGCTTAGGATCGGGCGGGGGCTTCTCCTACGAGCAGTACTTC

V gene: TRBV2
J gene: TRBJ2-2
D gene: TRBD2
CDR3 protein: CASHYREVGTGELFF
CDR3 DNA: TGTGCCAGTCACTACCGGGAGGTTGGGACCGGGGAGCTGTTTTTT

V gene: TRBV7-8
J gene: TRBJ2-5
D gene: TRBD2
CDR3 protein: CASSPGGLAIKTQYF
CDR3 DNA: TGTGCCAGCAGCCCGGGGGGACTAGCGATAAAGACCCAGTACTTC

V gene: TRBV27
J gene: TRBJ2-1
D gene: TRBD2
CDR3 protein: CASSLFSGSGDEQFF
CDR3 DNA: TGTGCCAGCAGTTTATTTAGCGGGAGTGGGGATGAGCAGTTCTTC

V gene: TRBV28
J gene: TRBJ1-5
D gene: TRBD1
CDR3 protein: CASSRDRGPDRGNQPQHF
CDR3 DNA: TGTGCCAGCAGTCGGGACAGGGGGCCGGACCGGGGCAATCAGCCCCAGCATTTT

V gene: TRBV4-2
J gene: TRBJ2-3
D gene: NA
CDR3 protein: CASSQGTPSTDTQYF
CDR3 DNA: TGTGCCAGCAGCCAAGGGACACCTAGCACAGATACGCAGTATTTT

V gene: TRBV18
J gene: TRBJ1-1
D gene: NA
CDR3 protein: CASSQVQGEAFF
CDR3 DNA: TGTGCCAGCTCACAAGTACAGGGAGAAGCTTTCTTT

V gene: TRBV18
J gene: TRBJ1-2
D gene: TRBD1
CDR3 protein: CASSPGDRNGYTF
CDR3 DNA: TGTGCCAGCTCACCAGGGGACAGGAACGGCTACACCTTC

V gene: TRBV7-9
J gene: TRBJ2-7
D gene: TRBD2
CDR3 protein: CASSFLTGLADEQYF
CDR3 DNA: TGTGCCAGCAGCTTCCTAACGGGACTAGCAGACGAGCAGTACTTC

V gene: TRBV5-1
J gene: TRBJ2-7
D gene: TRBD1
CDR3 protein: CASSLAAPGQGWGEQYF
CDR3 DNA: TGCGCCAGCAGCTTGGCCGCTCCGGGACAGGGTTGGGGCGAGCAGTACTTC

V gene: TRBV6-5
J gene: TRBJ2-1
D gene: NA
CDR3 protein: CASSPPQTPHNEQFF
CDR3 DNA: TGTGCCAGCAGTCCCCCACAGACCCCTCACAATGAGCAGTTCTTC

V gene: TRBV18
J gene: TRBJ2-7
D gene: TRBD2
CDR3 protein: CASSSGTSGYEQYF
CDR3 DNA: TGTGCCAGCTCATCCGGGACTAGCGGCTACGAGCAGTACTTC

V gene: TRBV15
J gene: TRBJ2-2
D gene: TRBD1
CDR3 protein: CATSRGTGGGTGELFF
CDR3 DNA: TGTGCCACCAGCAGAGGGACAGGGGGCGGCACCGGGGAGCTGTTTTTT

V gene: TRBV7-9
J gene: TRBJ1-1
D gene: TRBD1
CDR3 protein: CASSTGTGPSTEAFF
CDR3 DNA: TGTGCCAGCAGCACCGGGACAGGACCGAGCACTGAAGCTTTCTTT

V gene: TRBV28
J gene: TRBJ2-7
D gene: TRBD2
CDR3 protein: CASSLKYRTSGNKYEQYF
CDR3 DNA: TGTGCCAGCAGTTTGAAGTATCGGACTAGCGGGAATAAGTACGAGCAGTACTTC

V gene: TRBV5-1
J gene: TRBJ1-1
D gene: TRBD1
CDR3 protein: CASSPGQGVKNTEAFF
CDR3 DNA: TGCGCCAGCAGCCCGGGACAGGGGGTCAAGAACACTGAAGCTTTCTTT

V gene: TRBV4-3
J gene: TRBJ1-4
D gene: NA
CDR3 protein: CASSQDLRRGNEKLFF
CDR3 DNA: TGCGCCAGCAGCCAAGATCTGAGACGGGGGAATGAAAAACTGTTTTTT

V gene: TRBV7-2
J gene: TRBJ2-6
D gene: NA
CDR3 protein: CASSFRGSWGANVLTF
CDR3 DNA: TGTGCCAGCAGCTTCCGAGGGAGTTGGGGGGCCAACGTCCTGACTTTC

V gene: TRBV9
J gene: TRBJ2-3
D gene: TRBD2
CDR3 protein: CASGLAGATDTQYF
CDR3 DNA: TGTGCCAGCGGACTAGCGGGGGCCACAGATACGCAGTATTTT

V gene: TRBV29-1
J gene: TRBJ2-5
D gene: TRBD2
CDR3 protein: CSVGGRARETQYF
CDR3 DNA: TGCAGCGTTGGAGGGAGGGCCCGTGAGACCCAGTACTTC

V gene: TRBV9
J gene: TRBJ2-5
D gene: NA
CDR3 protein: CASSGPSKETQYF
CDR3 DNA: TGTGCCAGCAGCGGGCCCAGTAAGGAGACCCAGTACTTC

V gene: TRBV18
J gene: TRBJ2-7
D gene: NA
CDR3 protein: CASSPIRDTMSYEQYF
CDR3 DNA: TGTGCCAGCTCACCGATCCGGGACACTATGTCCTACGAGCAGTACTTC

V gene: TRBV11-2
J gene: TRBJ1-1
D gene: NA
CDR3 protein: CASSLGGRINTEAFF
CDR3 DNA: TGTGCCAGCAGCCTGGGGGGGCGAATCAACACTGAAGCTTTCTTT

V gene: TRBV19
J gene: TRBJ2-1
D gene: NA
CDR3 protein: CASSIGRGLSYNEQFF
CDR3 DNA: TGTGCCAGTAGTATAGGCAGAGGTCTCTCCTACAATGAGCAGTTCTTC

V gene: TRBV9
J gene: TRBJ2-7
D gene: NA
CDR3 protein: CASSGRDIPYEQYF
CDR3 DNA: TGTGCCAGCAGCGGACGGGACATTCCCTACGAGCAGTACTTC

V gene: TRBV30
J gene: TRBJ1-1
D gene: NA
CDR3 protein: CAWSESQGAFF
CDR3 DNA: TGTGCCTGGAGTGAATCCCAGGGAGCTTTCTTT